The 10 T cell receptor beta chains below were found in one sample sequenced in a study of identical twins. TCRdb independently ran MiXCR on the 5' RACE reads; one entry per CDR3 protein. The table lists 200,000 to 250,000 distinct CDR3 sequences, about 7.5% of them singletons. This same sample was also taken into another study, of yellow fever vaccine responses in identical twins.

The sequencing sample was made of memory (CD45RO+) T cells sorted from blood. These TCRs come from a young woman in good health.

This clonotype was counted between two and nine times. The V gene is TRBV7-8, the J gene TRBJ2-1; the D gene is possibly TRBD2 (5 bases). Germline V gives CDR1 SGHVS, CDR2 FQNEAQ. V was clipped by 5 bases and J by 7 bases, with 21 bases between them. The CDR3 spans 16 residues. DNA of the CDR3: TGTGCCAGCAGCCCCAGCTCTATCCTAGCCCCTAATGAGCAGTTCTTC. As protein: CASSPSSILAPNEQFF.

The J gene is TRBJ1-6, the V gene TRBV14; D uncertain. This CDR3 has 14 amino acids. Trimming stripped 0 bases from V and 7 bases from J, with 7 bases between. In germline, CDR1 is SGHDN, CDR2 FVKESK. The CDR3 sequence is CASSQEAGNSPLHF. CDR3 nucleotides: TGTGCCAGCAGCCAAGAGGCGGGGAATTCACCCCTCCACTTT.

Many counts were recorded for this clonotype. The chain joins TRBV5-6 to TRBJ2-3; 7 bases are shared with TRBD1. Looked up from germline, CDR1 is SGHDT and CDR2 is YYEEEE. CDR3 size: 15 residues. V gave up 1 base and J gave up 3 bases; unmatched junction bases: 5. The CDR3 DNA sequence: TGTGCCAGCAGCTTGCCGACAGGGCGGACAGATACGCAGTATTTT. It codes for CASSLPTGRTDTQYF.

This clonotype has ten or more counts. This chain links TRBV29-1 with TRBJ1-1, with 7 bases matching TRBD1. The length of the CDR3 is 14 residues. V was pared by 4 bases and J by 10 bases, with 15 bases of the junction left unmatched. CDR1 and CDR2 from the germline V gene are SQVTM and ANQGSEA. The CDR3 region has the DNA TGCAGCGTTGCGGGTGAGGGGGCGCGTCTTGCAGCTTTCTTT. Its protein is CSVAGEGARLAAFF.

At least ten counts were recorded for this clonotype. The chain couples TRBV3-1 to TRBJ2-4; D unresolved. The CDR3 runs 13 residues. CDR1 is LGHDT and CDR2 is YNNKEL in the germline V gene (reference sequence). Trimming pared 1 base from V and 3 bases from J, leaving 4 bases between. In DNA form, the CDR3 reads TGTGCCAGCAGCCAAGCGGTCAAAAACATTCAGTACTTC. Residues: CASSQAVKNIQYF.

This rearrangement joins TRBV5-5 to TRBJ2-1, with D perhaps matching TRBD2 (6 bases). This CDR3 is 16 amino acids long. Germline-derived CDR1 and CDR2 are SGHKS and YYEKEE (reference sequence). V gave up 4 bases and J gave up 6 bases, with 20 bases separating them. CDR3 sequence (DNA): TGTGCCAGCAGCCGAGCCGGACTAACAGTCCTCAATGAGCAGTTCTTC. This translates into CASSRAGLTVLNEQFF.

This clonotype was counted at least ten times. The V gene is TRBV24-1, the J gene TRBJ2-5; D is possibly TRBD1 (5 bases). Germline V gene lookup returns CDR1 KGHDR and CDR2 SFDVKD. The CDR3 contains 15 residues. V gave up 2 bases and J gave up 0 bases, with 9 bases separating them. This chain's CDR3 is CATSDSTVYQETQYF. CDR3 DNA sequence: TGTGCCACCAGTGATTCGACAGTCTACCAAGAGACCCAGTACTTC.

As concerns this clonotype: A clone one base away is much larger, so this may be a read error. This chain links TRBV7-9 with TRBJ2-5, with TRBD1 matching over 7 bases. Germline CDR1 SEHNR, CDR2 FQNEAQ (reference sequence). V lost 1 base and J lost 4; bases outside the gene matches: 6. The CDR3 runs 15 residues. CDR3 loop: CASSLVRHRGETQYF. CDR3 coding DNA: TGTGCCAGCAGCTTAGTACGTCACAGGGGAGAGACCCAGTACTTC.

In this sample, this clonotype turned up many times. The chain couples TRBV4-2 to TRBJ2-1; TRBD2 aligns across 9 bases. Germline values: CDR1 LGHNA, CDR2 YNFKEQ. The ends lost 4 bases at V and 4 bases at J; junction bases unmatched: 2. The CDR3 contains 14 residues. The CDR3 region is CASSLREGYNEQFF. In DNA form, the CDR3 reads TGTGCCAGCAGCCTGCGGGAGGGGTACAATGAGCAGTTCTTC.

At least ten counts were recorded for this clonotype. The chain employs TRBV20-1 and TRBJ2-3; D is possibly TRBD1 (6 bases). Looked up from germline, CDR1 is DFQATT and CDR2 is SNEGSKA (reference sequence). V was pared by 5 bases and J by 2 bases, with 20 bases between. The CDR3 extends over 16 amino acids. The CDR3 DNA sequence: TGCAGTGCTGCCTCGGACAGCCTCGGATCCACAGATACGCAGTATTTT. Translating gives CSAASDSLGSTDTQYF.